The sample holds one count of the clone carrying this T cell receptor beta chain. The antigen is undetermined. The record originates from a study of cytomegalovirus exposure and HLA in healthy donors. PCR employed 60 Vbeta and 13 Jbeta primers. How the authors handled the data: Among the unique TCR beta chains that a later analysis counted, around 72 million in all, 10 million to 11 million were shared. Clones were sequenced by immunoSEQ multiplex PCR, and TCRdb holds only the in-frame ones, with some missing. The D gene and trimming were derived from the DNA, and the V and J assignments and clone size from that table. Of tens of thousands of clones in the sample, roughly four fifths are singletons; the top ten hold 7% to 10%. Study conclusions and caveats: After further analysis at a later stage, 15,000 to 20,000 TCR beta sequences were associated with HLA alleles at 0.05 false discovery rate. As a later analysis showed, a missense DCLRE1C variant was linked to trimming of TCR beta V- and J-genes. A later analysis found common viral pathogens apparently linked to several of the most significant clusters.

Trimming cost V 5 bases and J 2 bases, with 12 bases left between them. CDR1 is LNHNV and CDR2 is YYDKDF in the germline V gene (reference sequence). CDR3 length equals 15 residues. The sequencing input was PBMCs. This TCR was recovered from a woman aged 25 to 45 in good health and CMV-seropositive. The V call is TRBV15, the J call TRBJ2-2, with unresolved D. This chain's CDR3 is CATSARRVNTGELFF. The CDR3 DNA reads TGTGCCACCAGCGCCCGACGGGTAAACACCGGGGAGCTGTTTTTT. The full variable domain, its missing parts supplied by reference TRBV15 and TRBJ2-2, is DAMVIQNPRYQVTQFGKPVTLSCSQTLNHNVMYWYQQKSSQAPKLLFHYYDKDFNNEADTPDNFQSRRPNTSFCFLDIRSPGLGDTAMYLCATSARRVNTGELFFGEGSRLTVL.